This T cell receptor (beta chain) appears in the sequencing data of a study of blood T cell repertoires in COVID-19. Here immunoSEQ multiplex PCR was the method, and the copy in TCRdb shows in-frame clones only, minus some. Here the sample spans some 58,000 clones, about 92% being singletons. The CDR3 sequence is 14 residues long. Losses at the gene ends were 3 bases for V and 4 bases for J; bases not matched to a gene: 6. The germline V gene encodes CDR1 MDHEN and CDR2 SYDVKM. The clonotype was recovered from a man aged 50 or older with active COVID-19. The genes are TRBV28 and TRBJ2-7; 7 bases agree with TRBD1. The sequenced sample consisted of peripheral blood. The CDR3 loop is CASSLTGKGYEQYF. The CDR3 DNA reads TGTGCCAGCAGTTTGACAGGGAAGGGATACGAGCAGTACTTC.